Given below is one TCR beta chain in context. Only a few counts were recorded for this clone. Its antigen is still unknown. The record has no base qualities; no much larger clone is one base away. Reading from cysteine to phenylalanine, the CDR3 counts 15 amino acids. Left in the record is the CDR3 DNA by itself, 45 bases read in frame from the first base. V is pruned by 7 bases and J by 3 bases, leaving 4 bases of the junction without a gene match. From a lookup of the germline V gene, CDR1 and CDR2 are SQVTM and ANQGSEA. Read against the paper, the sample's time point label means: about four weeks on oral tofacitinib. The sample's treatment or condition label, in plain terms: oral pan-JAK inhibitor, 5-10 mg twice daily. Peripheral blood and lesional scalp punch biopsies were obtained from patients with alopecia areata. After PBMCs were isolated by density centrifugation and stained for CD3, CD4 and CD8, a FACSAria was used to sort CD4+ and CD8+ T cells.

This specimen comes from a study of CD8+ T cells in alopecia areata (dated by TCRdb to 2016 to 2019). Turning to the overall study: Treated patients were enrolled in an open-label pilot trial of oral tofacitinib at 5 to 10 mg twice daily for moderate-to-severe alopecia areata. Disease severity in treated patients was measured with the SALT score, which quantifies the percentage of affected scalp surface area. immunoSEQ multiplex PCR using 35 Vbeta forward primers and 13 Jbeta reverse primers was used to amplify TCRbeta CDR3 regions. Tofacitinib-treated patients had biopsies at baseline and at 4 and 24 weeks of treatment, with a later scalp biopsy in several patients. In humans, TCRbeta sequencing was performed on scalp tissue and on sorted CD4+ and CD8+ peripheral blood T cells from healthy controls and from patients with patchy or totalis/universalis alopecia areata. Scalp clonality was compared across normal scalp (n=4), patchy alopecia areata scalp (n=8), and alopecia totalis/universalis scalp (n=8). RNA was obtained with the PAXgene miRNA kit for fixed scalp, the miRNeasy kit for PBMCs, and the RNeasy kit for mouse skin. In both human patients and the C3H/HeJ mouse model, the study applied high-throughput TCRbeta sequencing to look at T cell clonal expansion in alopecia areata. Patients received tofacitinib for 6 to 18 months and were then followed off drug for 6 months to check for delayed response and recurrence.

Overall study outcomes, separate from this receptor: Compared with mice, TCR sequences shared between patients were less clear, possibly partly because of HLA diversity across the patient population. Compared with normal scalp, lesional scalp, particularly in alopecia totalis/universalis, had higher clonality and more expanded CD8+ clones, which suggests antigenic drive. The treated cohort was small, with a single nonresponder, so links between baseline CD8+ expansion and response need larger studies. Unlike mouse skin, where gammadelta T cells dominate, normal human skin contains resident alphabeta T cells that get sequenced too, which complicates analysis of the scalp TCR repertoire. Scalp clonality and the number of expanded CD8+ clones among the top 100 scalp clones were significantly decreased by tofacitinib. During tofacitinib treatment, many expanded lesional clones stuck around in both scalp and blood, and this persistence may partly explain why relapse happens after treatment is stopped.

To prepare the library, the immunoSEQ multiplex PCR assay was applied. RNA was extracted from all samples and reverse transcribed into cDNA as template for TCR sequencing. SuperScript III was used to make first-strand cDNA, primed with a 2:1 mix of oligo-dT and random hexamers. A synthetic immune receptor repertoire was used to gauge amplification bias, and whatever bias remained was removed computationally. The authors' analysis ran thus. Raw reads were preprocessed to remove errors, and CDR3 was defined according to IMGT conventions as the region from the conserved cysteine to phenylalanine. To get clonality, Shannon entropy was normalized by log2 of the number of productive unique TCRs and the result was subtracted from 1. Scalp TCRbeta sequences were cross-referenced with sorted blood CD4 and CD8 repertoires so that the CD4 or CD8 identity of scalp clones could be inferred. Imported from immuneACCESS, the table was reduced by TCRdb to in-frame sequences with V and J called. These copies leave out some clones; in studies compared against another copy, an unresolved V gene accounts for under half, and the cause of the remainder is not known. D and trimming were read from the DNA, whereas the V and J calls and clone size are those reported in that table. For this sample there are about 190,000 clones; approximately 56% appear just once. Clones ranked in the top ten supply 0.65% to 0.7% of the sample.

This TCR was sampled from a human donor with alopecia areata. This specimen was CD4+ T cells sorted from blood, taken at week 4, from a patient treated with tofacitinib. This chain is built from TRBV29-1 and TRBJ2-1; TRBD2 agrees with 15 junctional bases. The nucleotide sequence is TGCAGCGGGAGGACTAGCGGGAGGGACTACAATGAGCAGTTCTTC. Translated, this gives CSGRTSGRDYNEQFF.